Below, 2 T cell receptor beta chains from the same sample are listed, as sequenced in a study of T cell changes during pregnancy in multiple sclerosis. The protocol was immunoSEQ multiplex PCR, while the TCRdb copy is restricted to in-frame clones and leaves out a portion. The table records about 70,000 clones, 85% to 95% of them present only once. This material consisted of CD8+ T cells from peripheral blood mononuclear cells, taken in the third trimester of pregnancy. These receptors came from a female donor in good health, enrolled as a control in a pregnancy study.

V gene TRBV5-4 combines with J gene TRBJ2-7, with 9 bases that match TRBD1. The V and J ends lost 3 bases and 4 bases, in that order; junction bases with no gene match: 11. This CDR3 spans 16 amino acids. Germline values: CDR1 SGHNT, CDR2 YYREEE (reference sequence). For the CDR3, the DNA is TGTGCCAGCAGCTGGGCGGGAACAGGGGGCTTGTACGAGCAGTACTTC. Protein product: CASSWAGTGGLYEQYF.

The chain has TRBV25-1 and TRBJ1-4, with D possibly TRBD1 on 6 matching bases. V shed 8 bases and J shed 7 bases, with 8 bases lying between them. CDR1 is MGHDK, CDR2 SYGVNS, per germline. The CDR3 consists of 11 residues. This CDR3 reads CASARGEKLFF. CDR3 DNA: TGTGCCAGCGCCAGGGGTGAAAAACTGTTTTTT.